These 6 T cell receptor beta chains were all obtained from the same sample, sequenced in a study of radiotherapy plus CTLA-4 blockade in lung cancer (dated by TCRdb to between 2018 and 2020). Library method: the immunoSEQ multiplex PCR assay. In TCRdb, the immuneACCESS table is reduced to in-frame sequences with V and J assigned. These tables do not hold every clone; where another copy was compared, an unresolved V gene accounts for under half, and the others remain unexplained. Within this sample are roughly 80,000 clones, with around 76% of them counted one time only. The top ten clonotypes cover 3% to 5% of the sample. The sample consisted of peripheral blood, taken from a patient treated with radiotherapy plus ipilimumab. These receptors came from a human donor with non-small cell lung cancer who had a partial response to radiotherapy plus ipilimumab. Some clones in this sample may be carry-over from other donors' samples.

The V and J genes are TRBV10-2 and TRBJ2-3, with D hard to call. Germline CDR1 reads WSHSY; CDR2 reads SAAADI. The CDR3 is made up of 14 amino acids. Trimming took 5 bases from V and 2 from J, leaving 11 bases between them. The CDR3 loop reads CASSPTTVTDTQYF. In DNA, the CDR3 is TGCGCCAGCAGTCCAACTACCGTCACAGATACGCAGTATTTT.

The rearrangement links TRBV19 to TRBJ1-3, with D possibly matching TRBD1 (5 bases). The CDR3 is made up of 14 amino acids. The V gene's germline CDR1 is LNHDA and CDR2 SQIVND (reference sequence). Trimming left V 5 bases short and J 1 base short, with 9 bases between. CDR3 DNA sequence: TGTGCCAGTAGTCCCGGGGGTTCTGGAAACACCATATATTTT. Its protein is CASSPGGSGNTIYF.

The chain carries TRBV7-9 and TRBJ1-6; 9 bases align to TRBD1. Per germline, CDR1 SEHNR and CDR2 FQNEAQ (reference sequence). The V and J ends lost 4 bases and 10 bases, in that order; junction bases with no gene match: 17. CDR3 length: 18 amino acids. The CDR3 sequence: CASSSTSPGQGVRSPLHF. As DNA, the CDR3 is TGTGCCAGCAGCTCCACATCTCCGGGACAGGGAGTCCGATCACCCCTCCACTTT.

This chain connects TRBV11-3 to TRBJ1-2; D perhaps matches TRBD1 (6 bases). This CDR3 comprises 15 residues. Germline V CDR1 and CDR2: SGHNT, YENEEA. Trimming left V 2 bases short and J 4 bases short, with 14 bases between. The CDR3 DNA reads TGTGCCAGCAGCTTATCAGGGGTCGGTGCCTATGGCTACACCTTC. Translated: CASSLSGVGAYGYTF.

The rearrangement links TRBV7-6 to TRBJ2-7, with TRBD1 identical over 9 bases. The junction had 5 bases not matched to a gene; V was cut back by 4 bases and J by 7 bases. CDR3 length: 13 residues. In germline, CDR1 is SGHVS, CDR2 FNYEAQ. The chain's CDR3 is CASSSTGGGEQYF. DNA for the CDR3: TGTGCCAGCAGCTCAACAGGGGGCGGGGAGCAGTACTTC.

The chain uses TRBV5-1 and TRBJ1-1, with a tentative D call TRBD1 (5 bases). There are 12 residues in the CDR3. Trimming took 1 base from V and 5 from J, leaving 6 bases between them. From germline, CDR1 is SGHRS and CDR2 YFSETQ. CDR3 sequence: CASSLKGTEAFF. CDR3 coding DNA: TGCGCCAGCAGCTTGAAGGGGACTGAAGCTTTCTTT.